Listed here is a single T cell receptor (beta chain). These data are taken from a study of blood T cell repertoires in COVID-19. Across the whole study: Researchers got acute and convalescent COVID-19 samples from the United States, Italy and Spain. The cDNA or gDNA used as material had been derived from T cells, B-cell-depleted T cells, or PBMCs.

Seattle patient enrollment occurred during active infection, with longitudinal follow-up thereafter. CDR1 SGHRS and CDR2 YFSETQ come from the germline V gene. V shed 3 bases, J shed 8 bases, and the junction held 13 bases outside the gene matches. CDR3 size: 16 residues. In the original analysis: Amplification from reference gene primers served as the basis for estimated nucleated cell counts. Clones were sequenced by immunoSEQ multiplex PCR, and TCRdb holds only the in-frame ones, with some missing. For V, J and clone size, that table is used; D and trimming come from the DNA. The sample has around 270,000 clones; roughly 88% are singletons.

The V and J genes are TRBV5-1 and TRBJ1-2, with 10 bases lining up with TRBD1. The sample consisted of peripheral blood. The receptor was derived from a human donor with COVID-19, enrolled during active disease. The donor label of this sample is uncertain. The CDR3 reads CASSSQPETGGAGYTF. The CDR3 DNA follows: TGCGCCAGCAGCTCCCAGCCAGAGACAGGGGGCGCGGGCTACACCTTC.